This T cell receptor (beta chain) was recorded in a study of T cell repertoires in cytomegalovirus infection (dated by TCRdb to the late 2010s). With regard to the full study: The peptide stimulations were aimed at well-studied HLA-B-restricted epitopes as well as recently identified HLA-C-restricted CMV epitopes, whose presentation resists viral immunomodulation. Donor HLA type was relevant to the analysis, as public TCR beta signatures indicated carriage of CMV infection together with the matching HLA type. General findings and caveats noted by the study authors: In both this cohort and an independent approximately 350-donor cohort, the cumulative frequency of public TCR beta family members distinguished carriers of CMV infection plus the relevant HLA type. In the ex vivo response, HLA-C-restricted CMV-specific TCR beta clonotypes were dominant, and in two of eight donors the single most frequent clonotype came from this HLA-C-restricted group.

This clonotype has ten or more counts. Its target antigen remains unknown. The sample holds no much larger clone one base away, and base qualities are not on file. In light of the paper, this sample's treatment or condition label describes: in vitro stimulation with specific CMV peptide epitopes to enrich CMV-specific T cells. V gives up 7 bases and J gives up 0 bases, and the segment between their germline ends measures 19 bases. From cysteine to phenylalanine, the CDR3 is 17 amino acids long. The kept DNA is CDR3 alone, 51 bases in frame from the first base. CDR1 and CDR2 are drawn from the germline V gene: MNHEY, SVGEGT. Sequencer: Illumina HiSeq 1500. The raw public data were reprocessed by TCRdb itself: fastp quality trimming at Q25, MiXCR clonotype calling, in-frame beta chains only. Entries that share a CDR3 protein sequence are merged under the most common genes and DNA. This sample is represented by under 130,000 distinct CDR3 sequences; roughly 40% of them were singletons. The ten largest make up roughly 70% of the sample.

The sequence was collected from a human donor in good health (CMV status not recorded). Some clones in this sample may be carry-over from other donors' samples. The chain is assembled from TRBV6-2 or TRBV6-3 and TRBJ2-1; the D call could be TRBD1 or TRBD2, with each sharing 5 bases. Here the sequenced sample was CD8+ T cells from cultured PBMCs, taken from culture after CMV antigen stimulation. The nucleotide sequence reads as follows: TGTGCCAGCAAGGGGACGGAACTTACCGGCTCCTACAATGAGCAGTTCTTC. It is translated as CASKGTELTGSYNEQFF.